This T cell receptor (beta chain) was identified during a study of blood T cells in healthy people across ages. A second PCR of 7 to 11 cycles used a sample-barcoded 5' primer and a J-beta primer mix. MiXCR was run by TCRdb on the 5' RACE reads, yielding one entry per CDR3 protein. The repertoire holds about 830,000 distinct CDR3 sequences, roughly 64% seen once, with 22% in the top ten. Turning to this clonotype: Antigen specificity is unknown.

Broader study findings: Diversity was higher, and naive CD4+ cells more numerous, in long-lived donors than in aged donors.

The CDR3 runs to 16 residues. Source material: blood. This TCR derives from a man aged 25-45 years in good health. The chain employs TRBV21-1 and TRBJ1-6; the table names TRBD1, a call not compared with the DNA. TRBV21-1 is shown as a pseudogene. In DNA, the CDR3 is TGTGCCAGCAGCAAGAGGACAGACGGCTACAATTCACCCCTCCACTTT. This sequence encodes CASSKRTDGYNSPLHF.